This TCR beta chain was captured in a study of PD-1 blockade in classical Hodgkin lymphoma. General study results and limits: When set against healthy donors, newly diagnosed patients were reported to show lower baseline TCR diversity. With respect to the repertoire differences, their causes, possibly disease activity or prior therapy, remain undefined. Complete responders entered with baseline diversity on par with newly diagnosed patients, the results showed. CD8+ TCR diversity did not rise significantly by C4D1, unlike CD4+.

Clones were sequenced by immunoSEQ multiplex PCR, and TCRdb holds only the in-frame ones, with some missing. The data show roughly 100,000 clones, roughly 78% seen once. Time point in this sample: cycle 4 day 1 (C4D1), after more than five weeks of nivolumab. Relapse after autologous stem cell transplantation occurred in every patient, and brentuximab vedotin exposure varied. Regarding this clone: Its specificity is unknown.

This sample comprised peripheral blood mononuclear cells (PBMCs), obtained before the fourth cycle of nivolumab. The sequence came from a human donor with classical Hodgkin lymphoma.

CDR3 region: CASRPSMNTEAFF. The CDR3 nucleotides read TGTGCCAGCAGACCTTCAATGAACACTGAAGCTTTCTTT. This chain links TRBV7-2 with TRBJ1-1; D not certain. Trimming removed 6 bases at V and 0 bases at J, with 8 bases between. The CDR3 runs to 13 residues. In germline, CDR1 is SGHTA, CDR2 FQGNSA.